Below, one T cell receptor beta chain is given with its context. The antigen remains undetermined. This sample stems from a study of T cell responses to AZD1222 COVID-19 vaccine. General study findings and limits: Sampling that yielded the repertoires occurred only after the peak T cell response. The donor cohort was predominantly white British with a female majority, and clonal diversity may have been underestimated. Elevations in Spike-specific TCR breadth and depth followed administration of two AZD1222 doses.

Pooled in the analysis were second doses at about 4 or about 12 weeks. Sequencing used immunoSEQ multiplex PCR; TCRdb keeps in-frame clones, though not all of them. This sample yields some 100,000 clones, of which roughly 90% are seen a single time; about 3% belongs to the top ten. The receptor comes from an adult who received the AZD1222 COVID-19 vaccine. The sample in question was peripheral blood, obtained 28 days after the second AZD1222 dose.

The CDR3 region is CASSGRDRGRGETQYF. DNA of the CDR3: TGTGCCAGCAGCGGCCGGGACAGGGGGCGGGGAGAGACCCAGTACTTC. The chain has TRBV7-2 and TRBJ2-5, with 12 bases that match TRBD1. V gave up 5 bases and J gave up 4 bases; unmatched junction bases: 8. This CDR3 comprises 16 residues. The germline gives CDR1 SGHTA, CDR2 FQGNSA. The full variable domain, its missing parts supplied by reference TRBV7-2 and TRBJ2-5, is GAGVSQSPSNKVTEKGKDVELRCDPISGHTALYWYRQSLGQGLEFLIYFQGNSAPDKSGLPSDRFSAERTGGSVSTLTIQRTQQEDSAVYLCASSGRDRGRGETQYFGPGTRLLVL.